The 13 T cell receptor beta chains given below trace back to one sample, sequenced in a study of CD8 T cells in ankylosing spondylitis. TCRdb recomputed calls from the 5' RACE reads with MiXCR, one row per CDR3 protein. This table has under 250,000 distinct CDR3 sequences, 7% to 10% appearing once. Sequences were obtained from blood, either unsorted or a sorted T cell fraction (not recorded which). The receptors shown here come from a female donor with ankylosing spondylitis or in good health (not recorded which).

Ten or more counts support this clonotype. The chain couples TRBV5-1 to TRBJ2-5; 7 bases align to TRBD1. CDR3 length: 16 amino acids. CDR1 and CDR2 from the germline V gene are SGHRS and YFSETQ. With V trimmed by 0 bases and J by 5 bases, 10 bases remained unmatched. The CDR3 sequence is CASSLGGQAGVETQYF. In nucleotides, the CDR3 is TGCGCCAGCAGCTTGGGTGGACAGGCCGGGGTGGAGACCCAGTACTTC.

This clonotype came up many times. This rearrangement joins TRBV9 to TRBJ2-1; D gene uncertain. Trimming stripped 4 bases from V and 3 bases from J, with 11 bases between. Germline CDR1 and CDR2: SGDLS and YYNGEE. The CDR3 is made up of 14 amino acids. The CDR3 loop is CASSPMDVYNEQFF. The CDR3 DNA reads as TGTGCCAGCAGCCCGATGGACGTCTACAATGAGCAGTTCTTC.

Ten or more counts support this clonotype. The genes are TRBV5-4 and TRBJ1-2; D perhaps matches TRBD1 (6 bases). The germline V gene has CDR1 SGHNT and CDR2 YYREEE (reference sequence). The CDR3 covers 11 residues. Trimming left V 5 bases short and J 6 bases short, with 8 bases between. This chain's CDR3 is CASSAGDGYTF. The CDR3 DNA follows: TGTGCCAGCAGTGCAGGGGATGGCTACACCTTC.

This clonotype was observed at least ten times. This rearrangement joins TRBV5-1 to TRBJ1-1, with D unclear. V was cut by 3 bases and J by 1 base, with 10 bases left in between. CDR3 length: 14 amino acids. Germline-derived CDR1 and CDR2 are SGHRS and YFSETQ. This chain's CDR3 is CASSSPPENTEAFF. In DNA form, the CDR3 reads TGCGCCAGCAGCTCTCCACCCGAGAACACTGAAGCTTTCTTT.

This clonotype was found many times. The chain recombines TRBV4-3 with TRBJ2-2; D gene ambiguous. V lost 0 bases, J lost 6 bases, and 11 bases lay in between. CDR1 and CDR2 from the germline V gene are LGHNA and YSLEER. This CDR3 contains 15 residues. CDR3 coding DNA: TGCGCCAGCAGCCAAGACAAGGCAGTCCCCGGGGAGCTGTTTTTT. Its translation is CASSQDKAVPGELFF.

A note on this clonotype: A much larger clone sits a single nucleotide away, making a read error possible. The J gene is TRBJ2-7, the V gene TRBV12-3 or TRBV12-4, with 11 bases matching TRBD1. CDR3 length: 15 amino acids. The CDR3 loop reads CTSSTGTGGFYEQYF. For the CDR3, the DNA is TGTACCAGCAGCACGGGGACAGGGGGTTTCTACGAGCAGTACTTC.

This clonotype was picked up a small number of times. CDR3 bases: TGCAGTGCTAGACTGGAGAGAACTACGGGTGAGCAGTTCTTC. This codes for CSARLERTTGEQFF. The chain has TRBV20-1 and TRBJ2-1; no clear D. The CDR3 length is 14 residues. Germline V gene sequence: CDR1 DFQATT, CDR2 SNEGSKA (reference sequence). V lost 2 bases to trimming and J lost 9 bases, with 17 bases between them.

This clonotype was observed many times. The chain is built from TRBV11-1 and TRBJ2-3, with TRBD2 matching over 9 bases. J gave up 5 bases and V 5 bases, and 20 bases lay outside the gene matches. The CDR3 runs 19 residues. The germline gives CDR1 SGHAT, CDR2 FQDESV (reference sequence). DNA for the CDR3: TGTGCCAGCAGCCAGGGACTAGCCCCGGTTTCAACCGGTGGAGATACGCAGTATTTT. It translates to CASSQGLAPVSTGGDTQYF.

The chain couples TRBV7-2 to TRBJ2-7, with D possibly being TRBD1 or TRBD2 (5 bases each). This CDR3 region has 13 residues. V was trimmed by 5 bases and J by 3 bases, leaving 11 bases between them. From germline, CDR1 is SGHTA and CDR2 FQGNSA. The CDR3 reads CASSPNGGYEQYF. CDR3 DNA: TGTGCCAGCAGCCCGAATGGGGGCTACGAGCAGTACTTC.

This clonotype was counted at least ten times. The rearrangement uses TRBV20-1 and TRBJ1-6, with D perhaps matching TRBD1 (6 bases). The CDR3 is made up of 14 amino acids. Germline CDR1 and CDR2: DFQATT and SNEGSKA (reference sequence). V dropped 2 bases and J dropped 10 bases, with 15 bases sitting between them. CDR3 sequence: CSARPKSGGSPLHF. CDR3 sequence (DNA): TGCAGTGCTAGACCCAAATCCGGGGGCTCACCCCTCCACTTT.

This clonotype was counted at least ten times. The rearrangement links TRBV9 to TRBJ2-1; D perhaps matches TRBD2 (6 bases). V was clipped by 3 bases and J by 7 bases, with 11 bases between them. CDR3 length: 13 residues. The germline CDR1 and CDR2 sequences are SGDLS and YYNGEE. The CDR3 nucleotides are TGTGCCAGCAGCGACGGGACTTCTAATGAGCAGTTCTTC. Its translation is CASSDGTSNEQFF.

At least ten counts were recorded for this clonotype. V gene TRBV28 combines with J gene TRBJ2-1; D ambiguous. Trimming took off 6 bases at V and 4 bases at J, with 7 bases between the two ends. The CDR3 totals 12 residues. Per germline, CDR1 MDHEN and CDR2 SYDVKM. CDR3 amino acids: CASRGRYNEQFF. CDR3 sequence (DNA): TGTGCCAGCAGGGGCAGGTACAATGAGCAGTTCTTC.

The table lists this clonotype with many counts. V usage is TRBV6-2 or TRBV6-3 and J usage is TRBJ2-1, with 8 bases lining up with TRBD2. The V gene's germline CDR1 is MNHEY and CDR2 SVGEGT. There are 15 residues in the CDR3. V lost 5 bases to trimming and J lost 4 bases; unmatched junction nucleotides: 7. Written as DNA, the CDR3 is TGTGCCAGCAGTCTAGCGGGCGAGGGGTACAATGAGCAGTTCTTC. This gives the protein CASSLAGEGYNEQFF.